This T cell receptor beta chain is drawn from a study of T cells after yellow fever vaccination. This clonotype has ten or more counts. TCRdb re-called the 5' RACE reads through MiXCR, storing one row per CDR3 protein. The sample records about 140,000 distinct CDR3 sequences, under 8% being singletons. The input for sequencing was CD4+ T cells sorted from PBMCs, taken 10 days after the yellow fever booster vaccination. This TCR was sampled from a man aged 30 to 39 who received the YFV17D yellow fever vaccine.

CDR3 sequence (DNA): TGTGCCAGCTCACCGCGTCGCGCGGGAGGTTTCAATGAGCAGTTCTTC. Amino acid sequence: CASSPRRAGGFNEQFF. The chain employs TRBV18 and TRBJ2-1; 8 nucleotides align to TRBD2. The CDR3 length is 16 residues. CDR1 is KGHSH, CDR2 LQKENI, per germline. Losses at the gene ends were 3 bases for V and 6 bases for J; bases not matched to a gene: 10.